The rows below give T cell receptor beta chains drawn from one sample of a study of a mutant IDH1 vaccine in newly diagnosed glioma. The assay was immunoSEQ multiplex PCR, and TCRdb's table has in-frame clones only and misses some. The table lists about 50,000 clones, 84% of them singletons. No antigen has been assigned to these receptors. Specimen: PBMCs, collected from a glioma patient whose treatment included an IDH1 peptide vaccine. The source is a woman aged 25 to 39 with glioma. Some clones in this sample may be carry-over from other donors' samples. The CDR3 runs from the conserved cysteine through the conserved F or W. The order of the fields is clone size, D gene, V gene, J gene, CDR3 protein, CDR3 DNA. The D gene is left open where the match is weak. Clone size is shown for a subset of rows, as once, few, many or a class of expanded clone.

clone_size: NA
d_call: NA
v_call: TRBV4-2
j_call: TRBJ2-5
cdr3_aa: CASSQGTAKETQYF
cdr3_nt: TGTGCCAGCAGCCAAGGGACGGCAAAAGAGACCCAGTACTTC

clone_size: NA
d_call: TRBD1
v_call: TRBV11-3
j_call: TRBJ2-2
cdr3_aa: CASSTTGGWLTGELFF
cdr3_nt: TGTGCCAGCAGCACAACAGGGGGGTGGCTTACCGGGGAGCTGTTTTTT

clone_size: NA
d_call: TRBD2
v_call: TRBV4-1
j_call: TRBJ2-2
cdr3_aa: CASSQVTSGGYTGELFF
cdr3_nt: TGCGCCAGCAGCCAAGTGACTAGCGGGGGATACACCGGGGAGCTGTTTTTT

clone_size: once
d_call: NA
v_call: TRBV18
j_call: TRBJ1-2
cdr3_aa: CASSPRVGPETNYGYTF
cdr3_nt: TGTGCCAGCTCACCACGGGTAGGCCCGGAGACTAACTATGGCTACACCTTC

clone_size: NA
d_call: NA
v_call: TRBV7-6
j_call: TRBJ2-1
cdr3_aa: CASSFGYNEQFF
cdr3_nt: TGTGCCAGCAGCTTCGGATACAATGAGCAGTTCTTC

clone_size: once
d_call: NA
v_call: TRBV7-9
j_call: TRBJ2-3
cdr3_aa: CASSFLLRNTDTQYF
cdr3_nt: TGTGCCAGCAGCTTTCTTCTGCGGAACACAGATACGCAGTATTTT

clone_size: NA
d_call: NA
v_call: TRBV6-4
j_call: TRBJ2-3
cdr3_aa: CASSDPRGAGEDTQYF
cdr3_nt: TGTGCCAGCAGTGACCCCCGGGGGGCGGGAGAGGATACGCAGTATTTT

clone_size: NA
d_call: NA
v_call: TRBV9
j_call: TRBJ2-1
cdr3_aa: CASGAGSYNEQFF
cdr3_nt: TGTGCCAGCGGGGCGGGGAGCTACAATGAGCAGTTCTTC

clone_size: NA
d_call: TRBD2
v_call: TRBV7-6
j_call: TRBJ2-3
cdr3_aa: CASSLEGLAGGYSSTDTQYF
cdr3_nt: TGTGCCAGCAGCTTAGAGGGACTAGCGGGAGGATACTCTAGCACAGATACGCAGTATTTT

clone_size: once
d_call: NA
v_call: TRBV5-4
j_call: TRBJ2-1
cdr3_aa: CASSLGTPEQFF
cdr3_nt: TGTGCCAGCAGCTTGGGCACTCCCGAGCAGTTCTTC

clone_size: NA
d_call: NA
v_call: TRBV5-5
j_call: TRBJ1-6
cdr3_aa: CASSLGAGTNSPLHF
cdr3_nt: TGTGCCAGCAGCTTAGGAGCAGGGACTAATTCACCCCTCCACTTT

clone_size: NA
d_call: NA
v_call: TRBV5-1
j_call: TRBJ2-3
cdr3_aa: CASSLPQGRRTDTQYF
cdr3_nt: TGCGCCAGCAGCTTACCACAGGGAAGGCGCACAGATACGCAGTATTTT

clone_size: NA
d_call: NA
v_call: TRBV29-1
j_call: TRBJ1-1
cdr3_aa: CSVDGTEAFF
cdr3_nt: TGCAGCGTCGATGGCACTGAAGCTTTCTTT

clone_size: once
d_call: NA
v_call: TRBV27
j_call: TRBJ1-4
cdr3_aa: CASSSSRVSVGEKLFF
cdr3_nt: TGTGCCAGCAGTTCTAGTCGGGTCTCCGTGGGGGAAAAACTGTTTTTT

clone_size: NA
d_call: NA
v_call: TRBV18
j_call: TRBJ2-1
cdr3_aa: CASSPSQGNEQFF
cdr3_nt: TGTGCCAGCTCACCAAGTCAGGGCAATGAGCAGTTCTTC

clone_size: NA
d_call: TRBD1
v_call: TRBV19
j_call: TRBJ1-4
cdr3_aa: CASGDSATNEKLFF
cdr3_nt: TGTGCCAGTGGGGACAGTGCAACTAATGAAAAACTGTTTTTT

clone_size: NA
d_call: NA
v_call: TRBV19
j_call: TRBJ2-5
cdr3_aa: CASGLTGVTQYF
cdr3_nt: TGTGCCAGTGGTCTGACGGGAGTGACCCAGTACTTC

clone_size: once
d_call: TRBD2
v_call: TRBV30
j_call: TRBJ2-7
cdr3_aa: CAWLAGGSYEQYF
cdr3_nt: TGTGCCTGGTTAGCGGGAGGCTCCTACGAGCAGTACTTC

clone_size: NA
d_call: TRBD2
v_call: TRBV14
j_call: TRBJ2-5
cdr3_aa: CASSQNIPGQTSGVTQYF
cdr3_nt: TGTGCCAGCAGCCAAAATATTCCGGGACAAACTAGCGGTGTGACCCAGTACTTC

clone_size: NA
d_call: TRBD1
v_call: TRBV5-4
j_call: TRBJ2-7
cdr3_aa: CASSQGQGTGSYEQYF
cdr3_nt: TGTGCCAGCAGCCAGGGACAGGGGACAGGGTCCTACGAGCAGTACTTC

clone_size: NA
d_call: NA
v_call: TRBV19
j_call: TRBJ1-1
cdr3_aa: CASSIGSEAFF
cdr3_nt: TGTGCCAGTAGTATCGGCAGTGAAGCTTTCTTT

clone_size: once
d_call: NA
v_call: TRBV11-2
j_call: TRBJ1-1
cdr3_aa: CASILHNTEAFF
cdr3_nt: TGTGCCAGCATCCTCCACAACACTGAAGCTTTCTTT

clone_size: NA
d_call: NA
v_call: TRBV13
j_call: TRBJ2-7
cdr3_aa: CASSLHPRRDYEQYF
cdr3_nt: TGTGCCAGCAGCTTACACCCGCGGAGGGATTACGAGCAGTACTTC

clone_size: NA
d_call: NA
v_call: TRBV6-6
j_call: TRBJ2-2
cdr3_aa: CASSYSSTGVGELFF
cdr3_nt: TGTGCCAGCAGTTACTCGAGTACTGGAGTGGGGGAGCTGTTTTTT

clone_size: NA
d_call: TRBD2
v_call: TRBV5-8
j_call: TRBJ2-3
cdr3_aa: CASSLASGSDTQYF
cdr3_nt: TGTGCCAGCAGCTTGGCTAGCGGGAGTGATACGCAGTATTTT

clone_size: NA
d_call: NA
v_call: TRBV7-6
j_call: TRBJ1-1
cdr3_aa: CASSTGTLNTEAFF
cdr3_nt: TGTGCCAGCAGCACCGGGACACTGAACACTGAAGCTTTCTTT

clone_size: NA
d_call: TRBD2
v_call: TRBV6-1
j_call: TRBJ2-1
cdr3_aa: CASPTAGGGQFF
cdr3_nt: TGTGCCAGCCCGACTGCGGGGGGTGGGCAGTTCTTC

clone_size: once
d_call: NA
v_call: TRBV5-1
j_call: TRBJ2-7
cdr3_aa: CASSRDYEQYF
cdr3_nt: TGCGCCAGCAGCAGGGACTACGAGCAGTACTTC

clone_size: once
d_call: TRBD1
v_call: TRBV4-2
j_call: TRBJ1-2
cdr3_aa: CASSQPGTGLTNYGYTF
cdr3_nt: TGTGCCAGCAGCCAACCCGGGACAGGCCTTACTAACTATGGCTACACCTTC

clone_size: NA
d_call: TRBD1
v_call: TRBV11-3
j_call: TRBJ1-4
cdr3_aa: CASSSGTGVGTNEKLFF
cdr3_nt: TGTGCCAGCAGCTCCGGGACAGGCGTAGGGACTAATGAAAAACTGTTTTTT

clone_size: NA
d_call: NA
v_call: TRBV5-4
j_call: TRBJ2-3
cdr3_aa: CASSLVGRGEDTQYF
cdr3_nt: TGTGCCAGCAGCTTGGTAGGCAGGGGAGAAGATACGCAGTATTTT